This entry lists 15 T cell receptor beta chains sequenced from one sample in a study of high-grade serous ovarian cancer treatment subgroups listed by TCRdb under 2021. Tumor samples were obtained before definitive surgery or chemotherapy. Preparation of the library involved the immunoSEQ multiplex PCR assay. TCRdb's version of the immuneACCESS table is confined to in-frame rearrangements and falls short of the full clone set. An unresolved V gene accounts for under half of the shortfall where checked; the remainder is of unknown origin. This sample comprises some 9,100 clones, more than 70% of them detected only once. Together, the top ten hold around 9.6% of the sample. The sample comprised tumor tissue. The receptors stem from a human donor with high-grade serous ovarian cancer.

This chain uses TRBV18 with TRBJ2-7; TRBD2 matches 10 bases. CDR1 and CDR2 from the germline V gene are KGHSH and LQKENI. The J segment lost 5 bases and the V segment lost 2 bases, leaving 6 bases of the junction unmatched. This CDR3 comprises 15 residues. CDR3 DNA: TGTGCCAGCTCACCAAAAGCGGGGGGGAGTCACGAGCAGTACTTC. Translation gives CASSPKAGGSHEQYF.

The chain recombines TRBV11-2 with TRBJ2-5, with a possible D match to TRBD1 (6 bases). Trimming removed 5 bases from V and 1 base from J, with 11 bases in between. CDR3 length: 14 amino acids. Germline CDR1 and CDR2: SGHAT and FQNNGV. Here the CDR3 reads CASSPRTVQETQYF. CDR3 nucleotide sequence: TGTGCCAGCAGCCCCCGGACAGTCCAAGAGACCCAGTACTTC.

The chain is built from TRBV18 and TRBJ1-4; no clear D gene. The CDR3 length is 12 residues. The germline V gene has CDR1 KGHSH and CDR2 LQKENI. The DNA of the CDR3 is TGTGCTTCCCAGGATTCACGTGAAAAACTGTTTTTT. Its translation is CASQDSREKLFF.

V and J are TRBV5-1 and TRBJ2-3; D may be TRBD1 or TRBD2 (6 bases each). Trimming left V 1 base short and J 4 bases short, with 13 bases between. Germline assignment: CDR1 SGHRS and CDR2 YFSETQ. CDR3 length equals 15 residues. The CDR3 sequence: CASSLRGESADTQYF. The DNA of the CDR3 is TGCGCCAGCAGCTTGAGGGGGGAGTCGGCAGATACGCAGTATTTT.

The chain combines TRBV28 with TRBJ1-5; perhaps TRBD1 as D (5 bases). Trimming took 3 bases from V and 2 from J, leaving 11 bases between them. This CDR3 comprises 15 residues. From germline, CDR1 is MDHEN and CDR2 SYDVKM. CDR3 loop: CASSLISGRNQPQHF. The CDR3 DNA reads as TGTGCCAGCAGTTTGATTTCAGGGCGCAATCAGCCCCAGCATTTT. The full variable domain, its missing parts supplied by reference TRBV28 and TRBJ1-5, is DVKVTQSSRYLVKRTGEKVFLECVQDMDHENMFWYRQDPGLGLRLIYFSYDVKMKEKGDIPEGYSVSREKKERFSLILESASTNQTSMYLCASSLISGRNQPQHFGDGTRLSIL.

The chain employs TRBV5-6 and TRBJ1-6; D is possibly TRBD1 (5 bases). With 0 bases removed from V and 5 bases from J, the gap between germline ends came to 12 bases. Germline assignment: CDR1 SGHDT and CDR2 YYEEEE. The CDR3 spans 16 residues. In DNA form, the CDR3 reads TGTGCCAGCAGCTTGGAGGGGACCAAAAATAATTCACCCCTCCACTTT. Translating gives CASSLEGTKNNSPLHF. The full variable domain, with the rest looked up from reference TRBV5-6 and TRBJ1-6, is DAGVTQSPTHLIKTRGQQVTLRCSPKSGHDTVSWYQQALGQGPQFIFQYYEEEERQRGNFPDRFSGHQFPNYSSELNVNALLLGDSALYLCASSLEGTKNNSPLHFGNGTRLTVT.

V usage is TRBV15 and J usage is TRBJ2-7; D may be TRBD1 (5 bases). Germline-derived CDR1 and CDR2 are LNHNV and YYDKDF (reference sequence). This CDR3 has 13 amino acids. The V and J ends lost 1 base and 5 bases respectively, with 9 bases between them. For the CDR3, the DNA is TGTGCCACCAGCAGAGTGGCAGGGAACGAGCAGTACTTC. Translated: CATSRVAGNEQYF.

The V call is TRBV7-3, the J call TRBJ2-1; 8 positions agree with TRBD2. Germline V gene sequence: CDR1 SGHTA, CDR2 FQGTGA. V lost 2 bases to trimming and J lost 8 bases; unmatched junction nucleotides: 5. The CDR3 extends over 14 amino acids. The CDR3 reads CASSLAGGRDEQFF. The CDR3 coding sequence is TGTGCCAGCAGCTTAGCGGGAGGCAGGGATGAGCAGTTCTTC.

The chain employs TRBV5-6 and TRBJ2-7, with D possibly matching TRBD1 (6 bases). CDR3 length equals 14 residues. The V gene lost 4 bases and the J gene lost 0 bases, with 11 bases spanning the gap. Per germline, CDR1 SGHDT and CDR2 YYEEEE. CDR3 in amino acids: CASSRTARSYEQYF. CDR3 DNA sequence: TGTGCCAGCAGCCGGACAGCCCGCTCCTACGAGCAGTACTTC. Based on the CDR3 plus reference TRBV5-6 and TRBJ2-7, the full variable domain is DAGVTQSPTHLIKTRGQQVTLRCSPKSGHDTVSWYQQALGQGPQFIFQYYEEEERQRGNFPDRFSGHQFPNYSSELNVNALLLGDSALYLCASSRTARSYEQYFGPGTRLTVT.

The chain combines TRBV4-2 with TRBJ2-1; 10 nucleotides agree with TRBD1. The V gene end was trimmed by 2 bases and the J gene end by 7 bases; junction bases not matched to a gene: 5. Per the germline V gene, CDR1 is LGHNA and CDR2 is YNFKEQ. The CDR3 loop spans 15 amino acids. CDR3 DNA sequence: TGTGCCAGCAGCCAAAGCCTGGACAGGGGGAATGAGCAGTTCTTC. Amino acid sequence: CASSQSLDRGNEQFF.

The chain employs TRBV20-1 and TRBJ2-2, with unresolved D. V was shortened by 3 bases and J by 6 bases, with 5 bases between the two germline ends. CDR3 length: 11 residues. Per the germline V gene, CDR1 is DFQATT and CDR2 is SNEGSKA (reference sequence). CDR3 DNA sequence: TGCAGTGCTAGCGGGTCCGGGGAGCTGTTTTTT. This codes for CSASGSGELFF.

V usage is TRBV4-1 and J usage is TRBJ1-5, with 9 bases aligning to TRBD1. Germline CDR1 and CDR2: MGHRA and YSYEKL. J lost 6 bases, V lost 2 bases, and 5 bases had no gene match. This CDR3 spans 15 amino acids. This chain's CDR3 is CASSQRTGAFQPQHF. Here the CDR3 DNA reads TGCGCCAGCAGCCAAAGGACAGGGGCGTTTCAGCCCCAGCATTTT.

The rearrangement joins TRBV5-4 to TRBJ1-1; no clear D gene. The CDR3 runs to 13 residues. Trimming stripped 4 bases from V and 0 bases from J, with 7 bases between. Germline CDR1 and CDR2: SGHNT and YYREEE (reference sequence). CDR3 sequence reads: CASSVNMNTEAFF. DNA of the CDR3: TGTGCCAGCAGCGTCAATATGAACACTGAAGCTTTCTTT.

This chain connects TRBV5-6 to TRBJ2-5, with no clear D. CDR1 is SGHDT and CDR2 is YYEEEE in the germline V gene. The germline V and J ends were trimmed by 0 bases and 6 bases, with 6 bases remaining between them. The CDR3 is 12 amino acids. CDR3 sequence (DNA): TGTGCCAGCAGCTTGGATTTTAAGACCCAGTACTTC. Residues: CASSLDFKTQYF. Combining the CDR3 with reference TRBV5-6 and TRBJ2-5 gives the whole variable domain DAGVTQSPTHLIKTRGQQVTLRCSPKSGHDTVSWYQQALGQGPQFIFQYYEEEERQRGNFPDRFSGHQFPNYSSELNVNALLLGDSALYLCASSLDFKTQYFGPGTRLLVL.

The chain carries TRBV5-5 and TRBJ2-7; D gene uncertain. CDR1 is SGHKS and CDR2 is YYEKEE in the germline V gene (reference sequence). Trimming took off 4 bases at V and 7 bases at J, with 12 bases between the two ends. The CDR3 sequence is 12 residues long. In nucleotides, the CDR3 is TGTGCCAGCAGCCCCGTCGGCGTTGAGCAGTACTTC. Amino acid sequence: CASSPVGVEQYF.